A selection of T cell receptor beta chains follows, all from one sample in a study of blood T cells in healthy people across ages. TCRdb processed the 5' RACE reads anew with MiXCR; each CDR3 protein has one entry. The sample holds hundreds of thousands of distinct CDR3 sequences, around 27% seen once. A further study also used this sample, focusing on T cells of mothers and their children.

Sequenced: blood. The receptor set was obtained from a boy between 2 and 15 years old in good health. The CDR3 runs from the conserved cysteine through the conserved F or W. A D gene is named only where the DNA matches it firmly. Some rows have no size entry. The others give once, few or many, or a class for an expanded clone.

J: TRBJ1-1; size: NA; V: TRBV3-1; D: NA; length: 15; CDR3: CASSQARILNTEAFF; DNA: TGTGCCAGCAGCCAAGCGAGGATCTTGAACACTGAAGCTTTCTTT
J: TRBJ1-5; size: few; V: TRBV7-2; D: NA; length: 13; CDR3: CASSFRGSQPQHF; DNA: TGTGCCAGCAGCTTCAGGGGCTCTCAGCCCCAGCATTTT
J: TRBJ1-1; size: NA; V: TRBV4-2; D: NA; length: 17; CDR3: CASSPPGAVGPNTEAFF; DNA: TGTGCCAGCAGCCCTCCAGGGGCGGTCGGCCCGAACACTGAAGCTTTCTTT
J: TRBJ1-6; size: NA; V: TRBV30; D: NA; length: 13; CDR3: CAWKRTRDSPLHF; DNA: TGTGCCTGGAAGCGGACAAGGGATTCACCCCTCCACTTT
J: TRBJ2-3; size: NA; V: TRBV2; D: NA; length: 14; CDR3: CASRMGRSKYTQYF; DNA: TGTGCCAGCAGGATGGGGAGGTCCAAGTATACGCAGTATTTT
J: TRBJ2-2; size: few; V: TRBV12-5; D: NA; length: 16; CDR3: CASGLVLAANTGELFF; DNA: TGTGCTAGTGGTTTGGTACTGGCGGCTAACACCGGGGAGCTGTTTTTT
J: TRBJ1-2; size: NA; V: TRBV5-1; D: NA; length: 13; CDR3: CASSLGGSDGYTF; DNA: TGCGCCAGCAGCTTGGGCGGTTCGGATGGCTACACCTTC
J: TRBJ2-7; size: few; V: TRBV27; D: TRBD1; length: 15; CDR3: CASRNPGTGAYEQYF; DNA: TGTGCCAGCAGGAACCCCGGGACAGGTGCCTACGAGCAGTACTTC
J: TRBJ2-1; size: NA; V: TRBV11-2; D: NA; length: 15; CDR3: CASSFGGFSYNEQFF; DNA: TGTGCCAGCAGCTTCGGCGGCTTCTCCTACAACGAGCAGTTCTTC
J: TRBJ2-5; size: NA; V: TRBV3-1; D: TRBD2; length: 15; CDR3: CASSQGGSRVETQYF; DNA: TGTGCCAGCAGCCAAGGCGGGAGCAGGGTAGAGACCCAGTACTTC
J: TRBJ1-1; size: NA; V: TRBV20-1; D: NA; length: 14; CDR3: CSARAGVMNTEAFF; DNA: TGCAGTGCTAGAGCGGGGGTTATGAACACTGAAGCTTTCTTT
J: TRBJ1-2; size: few; V: TRBV30; D: TRBD1; length: 13; CDR3: CAWSVGDRYGYTF; DNA: TGTGCCTGGAGTGTCGGGGACAGATATGGCTACACCTTC
J: TRBJ1-4; size: NA; V: TRBV20-1; D: NA; length: 15; CDR3: CSARDQGREYEKLFF; DNA: TGCAGTGCTAGAGATCAAGGCAGGGAGTATGAAAAACTGTTTTTT
J: TRBJ1-1; size: NA; V: TRBV27; D: TRBD1; length: 16; CDR3: CASSRDRGRMNTEAFF; DNA: TGTGCCAGCAGCCGGGACAGGGGGCGGATGAACACTGAAGCTTTCTTT
J: TRBJ1-4; size: few; V: TRBV20-1; D: NA; length: 14; CDR3: CSAMRENRGGKLFF; DNA: TGCAGTGCTATGAGGGAGAACCGTGGAGGGAAACTGTTTTTT
J: TRBJ2-1; size: NA; V: TRBV12-3/TRBV12-4; D: TRBD2; length: 10; CDR3: CASMGGEQFF; DNA: TGTGCCAGCATGGGGGGGGAGCAGTTCTTC
J: TRBJ2-1; size: NA; V: TRBV6-6; D: TRBD2; length: 14; CDR3: CASSYAGGNNEQFF; DNA: TGTGCCAGCAGTTACGCGGGAGGGAACAATGAGCAGTTCTTC
J: TRBJ2-7; size: few; V: TRBV7-9; D: TRBD2; length: 15; CDR3: CASSPSRAGEPEQYF; DNA: TGTGCCAGCAGCCCGTCTAGAGCGGGAGAGCCCGAGCAGTACTTC
J: TRBJ2-1; size: NA; V: TRBV4-3; D: NA; length: 15; CDR3: CASSLREGSTDEQFF; DNA: TGCGCCAGCAGCCTCAGGGAAGGATCCACAGATGAGCAGTTCTTC
J: TRBJ2-3; size: NA; V: TRBV27; D: NA; length: 15; CDR3: CASSLYGQTTDTQYF; DNA: TGTGCCAGCAGTTTATATGGACAGACCACAGATACGCAGTATTTT
J: TRBJ2-3; size: NA; V: TRBV5-1; D: TRBD2; length: 18; CDR3: CASSSAGTSGGFTDTQYF; DNA: TGCGCCAGCAGCTCGGCCGGGACTAGCGGGGGATTCACAGATACGCAGTATTTT
J: TRBJ1-4; size: few; V: TRBV6-1; D: NA; length: 14; CDR3: CAGSEASSREKLFF; DNA: TGTGCCGGCAGTGAAGCATCCAGTCGCGAAAAACTGTTTTTT
J: TRBJ1-4; size: NA; V: TRBV3-1; D: TRBD1; length: 15; CDR3: CASSLYRDSREKLFF; DNA: TGTGCCAGCAGCCTCTACCGGGACAGCCGGGAAAAACTGTTTTTT
J: TRBJ2-6; size: NA; V: TRBV7-9; D: NA; length: 15; CDR3: CASSPPGTGANVLTF; DNA: TGTGCCAGCAGCCCCCCAGGTACTGGGGCCAACGTCCTGACTTTC
J: TRBJ2-6; size: few; V: TRBV28; D: NA; length: 14; CDR3: CASSLDRGANVLTF; DNA: TGTGCCAGCAGTTTAGACAGGGGGGCCAACGTCCTGACTTTC
J: TRBJ2-1; size: NA; V: TRBV15; D: NA; length: 14; CDR3: CATRGLALDNEQFF; DNA: TGTGCCACCAGGGGGTTGGCCTTAGACAATGAGCAGTTCTTC
J: TRBJ1-4; size: few; V: TRBV18; D: NA; length: 13; CDR3: CASSPGDGEKLFF; DNA: TGTGCCAGCTCACCAGGGGATGGTGAAAAACTGTTTTTT
J: TRBJ2-5; size: once; V: TRBV7-3; D: NA; length: 16; CDR3: CASSSLAAPEGETQYF; DNA: TGTGCCAGCAGCTCATTAGCGGCCCCGGAGGGGGAGACCCAGTACTTC